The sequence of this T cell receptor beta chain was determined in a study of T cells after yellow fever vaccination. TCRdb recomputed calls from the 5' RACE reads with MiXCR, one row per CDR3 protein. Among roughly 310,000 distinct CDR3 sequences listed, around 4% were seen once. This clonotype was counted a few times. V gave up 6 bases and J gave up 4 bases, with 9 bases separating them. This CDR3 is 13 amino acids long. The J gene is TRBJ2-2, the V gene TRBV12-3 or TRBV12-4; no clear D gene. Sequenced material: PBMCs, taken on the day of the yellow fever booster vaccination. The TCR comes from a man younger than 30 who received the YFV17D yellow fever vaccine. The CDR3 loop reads CASSPYATGELFF. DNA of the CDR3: TGTGCCAGCAGCCCCTACGCCACCGGGGAGCTGTTTTTT.